The clone carrying this T cell receptor (beta chain) was detected only a few times. The CDR3 is 15 amino acids. From germline, CDR1 is SGHTA and CDR2 FQGNSA. Trimming pared 2 bases from V and 4 bases from J, leaving 13 bases between. Unique molecular identifiers tagged the TCRbeta library. TCRdb redid the calling of the PCR reads with MiXCR, one entry per CDR3 protein. This sample yields 400,000 to 500,000 distinct CDR3 sequences, of which roughly 10% are seen a single time; approximately 5% belongs to the top ten. This sample was included in a study of T-cell reconstitution after alpha-beta-depleted transplantation in children.

The source was PBMCs from the stem cell graft donor, collected from the stem cell graft. This TCR derives from a human donor who donated a stem cell graft to a child with acute myeloid leukemia. The chain joins TRBV7-2 to TRBJ2-3, with a weak D call TRBD2 (6 bases). This CDR3 is CASSLNGGGSDTQYF. CDR3 sequence (DNA): TGTGCCAGCAGCTTAAACGGGGGTGGGTCAGATACGCAGTATTTT. Complete variable domain (other parts from reference TRBV7-2 and TRBJ2-3): GAGVSQSPSNKVTEKGKDVELRCDPISGHTALYWYRQSLGQGLEFLIYFQGNSAPDKSGLPSDRFSAERTGGSVSTLTIQRTQQEDSAVYLCASSLNGGGSDTQYFGPGTRLTVL.